These 18 T cell receptor beta chains were all obtained from the same sample, sequenced in a study of blood T cell repertoires in COVID-19. Profiling relied on immunoSEQ multiplex PCR, and the TCRdb table lists in-frame clones only, not all of them. This table has about 230,000 clones, around nine tenths appearing once. Sequenced: PBMCs or T cells enriched from blood (not recorded which). These receptors originate from a woman aged 25-40 years with acute COVID-19.

As DNA, the CDR3 is TGTGCCATCAGTGAGGGCAGTCTATCCAGGGGGCAGTACTTC. It specifies CAISEGSLSRGQYF. The J gene is TRBJ2-7, the V gene TRBV10-3; D possibly corresponds to TRBD1 (6 bases). The CDR3 is made up of 14 amino acids. The germline V gene encodes CDR1 ENHRY and CDR2 SYGVKD. V lost 2 bases and J 9 bases, leaving 17 bases between the germline ends.

This chain joins TRBV19 and TRBJ1-6, with a possible D match to TRBD1 (5 bases). Germline lookup yields CDR1 LNHDA and CDR2 SQIVND (reference sequence). V lost 1 base and J 8 bases, leaving 12 bases between the germline ends. The length of the CDR3 is 15 residues. The CDR3 here is CASSIAPGFYSPLHF. The CDR3 DNA reads as TGTGCCAGTAGTATAGCTCCAGGGTTTTATTCACCCCTCCACTTT.

In DNA form, the CDR3 reads TGTGCCAGCAGCTTAATCGGGGGGCGCGCGAATGAGCAGTTCTTC. Its protein product is CASSLIGGRANEQFF. The rearrangement uses TRBV7-9 and TRBJ2-1; D might be TRBD2 (7 bases). The V gene's germline CDR1 is SEHNR and CDR2 FQNEAQ (reference sequence). CDR3 length equals 15 residues. Between the trimmed V and J ends, which lost 2 bases and 7 bases, there was a span of 15 bases.

Details on this clone: This specimen includes other DNA sequences encoding the same CDR3. This chain joins TRBV27 and TRBJ1-2; D unresolved. Between the trimmed V and J ends, which lost 3 bases and 2 bases, there was a span of 7 bases. The V gene's germline CDR1 is MNHEY and CDR2 SMNVEV (reference sequence). The CDR3 is made up of 13 amino acids. Here the CDR3 DNA reads TGTGCCAGCAGTTTGGCAGGAAACTATGGCTACACCTTC. Its protein product is CASSLAGNYGYTF.

The J gene is TRBJ1-1, the V gene TRBV27; D call uncertain. Germline assignment: CDR1 MNHEY and CDR2 SMNVEV (reference sequence). V was clipped by 0 bases and J by 0 bases, with 8 bases between them. The CDR3 has 15 amino acids. CDR3 DNA: TGTGCCAGCAGTTTATCGGCCGGGGTGAACACTGAAGCTTTCTTT. As protein: CASSLSAGVNTEAFF.

The V call is TRBV19, the J call TRBJ2-7; D is unclear. V was cut by 5 bases and J by 1 base, with 12 bases left in between. The germline V gene encodes CDR1 LNHDA and CDR2 SQIVND (reference sequence). CDR3 length equals 14 residues. Here the CDR3 DNA reads TGTGCCAGTAGTTCACTGACTGAATCCTACGAGCAGTACTTC. This codes for CASSSLTESYEQYF.

The chain is built from TRBV25-1 and TRBJ2-2; weak D call: TRBD1 (5 bases). The CDR3 is 15 residues long. Deletions cut 6 bases from V and 0 bases from J, with 11 bases between. In germline, CDR1 is MGHDK, CDR2 SYGVNS. The CDR3 protein is CASSLTATNTGELFF. The DNA of the CDR3 is TGTGCCAGCAGCTTGACAGCCACGAACACCGGGGAGCTGTTTTTT.

The chain couples TRBV11-2 to TRBJ2-7; possibly TRBD2 for D (6 bases). This CDR3 contains 13 residues. Trimming took 5 bases from V and 5 from J, leaving 13 bases between them. The germline V gene has CDR1 SGHAT and CDR2 FQNNGV. CDR3 sequence: CASSLPTSNEQYF. The CDR3 DNA follows: TGTGCCAGCAGCCTCCCCACTAGCAACGAGCAGTACTTC.

This rearrangement joins TRBV30 to TRBJ2-4; TRBD1 agrees at 7 bases. From germline, CDR1 is GTSNPN and CDR2 SVGIG (reference sequence). The length of the CDR3 is 16 residues. Germline trimming cut 0 bases from V and 0 bases from J; bases unmatched to any gene: 5. The DNA of the CDR3 is TGTGCCTGGAGTGTACAGGGGATGGAAGCCAAAAACATTCAGTACTTC. Protein product: CAWSVQGMEAKNIQYF.

The chain uses TRBV18 and TRBJ1-2, with TRBD1 identical over 7 bases. V lost 3 bases, J lost 4 bases, and 5 bases stayed unmatched. This CDR3 is 14 amino acids long. CDR1 and CDR2 (germline): KGHSH, LQKENI. The CDR3 DNA sequence: TGTGCCAGCTCACCGGGAGGACAGGTCTATGGCTACACCTTC. Protein sequence: CASSPGGQVYGYTF. Complete variable domain (other parts from reference TRBV18 and TRBJ1-2): NAGVMQNPRHLVRRRGQEARLRCSPMKGHSHVYWYRQLPEEGLKFMVYLQKENIIDESGMPKERFSAEFPKEGPSILRIQQVVRGDSAAYFCASSPGGQVYGYTFGSGTRLTVV.

The V call is TRBV28, the J call TRBJ1-3; maybe TRBD1 (6 bases). V was clipped by 9 bases and J by 2 bases, with 11 bases between them. The CDR3 consists of 13 residues. Germline V gene sequence: CDR1 MDHEN, CDR2 SYDVKM. DNA for the CDR3: TGTGCCAGTCAGGGGACCCCTGGAAACACCATATATTTT. Amino acid sequence: CASQGTPGNTIYF.

This chain joins TRBV9 and TRBJ2-6; D unclear. Trimming removed 3 bases from V and 0 bases from J, with 4 bases in between. The CDR3 spans 14 residues. CDR1 is SGDLS and CDR2 is YYNGEE in the germline V gene. The CDR3 bases are TGTGCCAGCAGCGCTAGCTCTGGGGCCAACGTCCTGACTTTC. It specifies CASSASSGANVLTF.

This chain connects TRBV21-1 to TRBJ1-6; the D call in the table, TRBD1, was not verified against the DNA. TRBV21-1 is a pseudogene segment. This CDR3 region has 14 residues. For the CDR3, the DNA is TGTGCCAGCAGCAAAGCATCGGCAGGTTCACCCCTCCACTTT. Translated: CASSKASAGSPLHF.

This clone turned up a few times. V and J are TRBV4-1 and TRBJ1-6; D unresolved. With 2 bases removed from V and 0 bases from J, the gap between germline ends came to 8 bases. The CDR3 runs 16 residues. Germline V gives CDR1 MGHRA, CDR2 YSYEKL. CDR3 bases: TGCGCCAGCAGCCAACCTCGGGTCTCCTATAATTCACCCCTCCACTTT. Protein: CASSQPRVSYNSPLHF.

J is TRBJ1-5 and V is TRBV12-2; TRBD1 reflects the table's D call only, with no check against the DNA. TRBV12-2 is a pseudogene segment. CDR3 size: 15 residues. CDR3 nucleotides: TGTGCAAGTCGCGCCCGGGACAGGTTTGATCAGCCCCAGCATTTT. It is translated as CASRARDRFDQPQHF.

V and J are TRBV18 and TRBJ1-1, with 9 bases fitting TRBD1. The V and J ends lost 4 bases and 8 bases, in that order; junction bases with no gene match: 5. The CDR3 is 13 amino acids. Germline V gives CDR1 KGHSH, CDR2 LQKENI. CDR3 residues: CASSQQGASEAFF. Here the CDR3 DNA reads TGTGCCAGCTCACAACAGGGGGCATCGGAAGCTTTCTTT. Looking up the rest from reference TRBV18 and TRBJ1-1 gives the full variable domain: NAGVMQNPRHLVRRRGQEARLRCSPMKGHSHVYWYRQLPEEGLKFMVYLQKENIIDESGMPKERFSAEFPKEGPSILRIQQVVRGDSAAYFCASSQQGASEAFFGQGTRLTVV.

This chain connects TRBV4-1 to TRBJ1-1; D may be TRBD1 (6 bases). CDR3 length: 14 residues. Germline V lookup: CDR1 MGHRA, CDR2 YSYEKL. V lost 2 bases and J lost 1, with 8 bases in between. DNA for the CDR3: TGCGCCAGCAGCCAACGACAGGAGAACACTGAAGCTTTCTTT. Protein sequence: CASSQRQENTEAFF.

The chain carries TRBV19 and TRBJ1-3; possibly TRBD1 for D (6 bases). The CDR3 runs 15 residues. Germline V gene data show CDR1 as LNHDA and CDR2 as SQIVND (reference sequence). The V gene lost 5 bases and the J gene lost 7 bases, with 18 bases spanning the gap. CDR3: CASSATGKTGNTIYF. The CDR3 bases are TGTGCCAGTAGTGCTACAGGGAAAACAGGCAACACCATATATTTT.